The next 28 T cell receptor beta chains were all read from a single sample in a study of T cell responses to AZD1222 COVID-19 vaccine. Measured with immunoSEQ multiplex PCR; TCRdb has only the in-frame clones, and not every one. The sample holds tens of thousands of clones, roughly nine tenths seen once. The source was peripheral blood, collected on day 0 of AZD1222 vaccination. The receptors were sampled from an adult in good health.

By share of the sample, this clone is medium-sized (0.01 to 0.1%). The rearrangement uses TRBV6-4 and TRBJ1-6, with D perhaps matching TRBD1 (6 bases). CDR3 length: 16 residues. Germline assignment: CDR1 MRHNA and CDR2 SNTAGT. Between the trimmed V and J ends, which lost 3 bases and 9 bases, there was a span of 18 bases. The CDR3 nucleotides read TGTGCCAGCAGTGATCACCGGGACATAGGTAGTTCACCCCTCCACTTT. Its protein product is CASSDHRDIGSSPLHF.

The chain uses TRBV11-3 and TRBJ2-1; TRBD1 agrees at 12 bases. This CDR3 region has 15 residues. Germline loops: CDR1 SGHNT, CDR2 YENEEA. J was trimmed by 8 bases and V by 5 bases; bases with no gene match: 7. The CDR3 nucleotides are TGTGCCAGCAGCCCGGGACAGGGGGCGCGGCATGAGCAGTTCTTC. This encodes CASSPGQGARHEQFF.

The V call is TRBV9, the J call TRBJ2-3; D unresolved. From germline, CDR1 is SGDLS and CDR2 YYNGEE. The CDR3 consists of 15 residues. V lost 0 bases to trimming and J lost 5 bases, with 13 bases between them. The CDR3 spells CASSVGVGSGDTQYF. The CDR3 coding sequence is TGTGCCAGCAGCGTAGGGGTAGGCTCCGGAGATACGCAGTATTTT.

The chain carries TRBV27 and TRBJ1-5; possible D gene TRBD1, 6 bases. Germline V gene sequence: CDR1 MNHEY, CDR2 SMNVEV (reference sequence). Between the trimmed V and J ends, which lost 0 bases and 5 bases, there was a span of 8 bases. The CDR3 extends over 14 amino acids. CDR3 sequence (DNA): TGTGCCAGCAGTTTATCGGCAGGGGATCAGCCCCAGCATTTT. Translated: CASSLSAGDQPQHF.

V gene TRBV30 combines with J gene TRBJ1-4, with 8 nucleotides matching TRBD1. Per the germline V gene, CDR1 is GTSNPN and CDR2 is SVGIG (reference sequence). The CDR3 consists of 14 residues. After removal of 3 bases from V and 7 bases from J, the junction contained 7 bases not matched to a gene. CDR3 nucleotide sequence: TGTGCCTGGAGGGGGGGACAGGCGGGTGAAAAACTGTTTTTT. As protein: CAWRGGQAGEKLFF.

V and J are TRBV27 and TRBJ2-7; tentatively, D is TRBD1 (5 bases). V lost 6 bases and J lost 2, with 20 bases in between. The germline V gene has CDR1 MNHEY and CDR2 SMNVEV (reference sequence). There are 16 residues in the CDR3. The CDR3 DNA reads as TGTGCCAGCAGCGACTCAGGGAAAACCGCGGCCTACGAGCAGTACTTC. Protein: CASSDSGKTAAYEQYF.

The CDR3 bases are TGTGCCAGCAGCTTGGAGGGCAGTCCAAGAGGAGCAACTAATGAAAAACTGTTTTTT. Translation: CASSLEGSPRGATNEKLFF. The rearrangement uses TRBV5-6 and TRBJ1-4; D remains unclear. V lost 0 bases and J 0 bases, leaving 18 bases between the germline ends. CDR1 and CDR2 from the germline V gene are SGHDT and YYEEEE. This CDR3 is 19 amino acids long.

This clone has a handful of counts. The rearrangement uses TRBV4-1 and TRBJ2-7; 8 bases are a match to TRBD1. V gave up 5 bases and J gave up 0 bases; unmatched junction bases: 6. Germline-derived CDR1 and CDR2 are MGHRA and YSYEKL. The CDR3 extends over 15 amino acids. This chain's CDR3 is CASSKGQGSSYEQYF. The CDR3 nucleotides read TGCGCCAGCAGCAAAGGACAGGGCAGCTCCTACGAGCAGTACTTC.

The chain links TRBV7-8 to TRBJ1-5; the match to TRBD1 covers 7 bases. Germline V lookup: CDR1 SGHVS, CDR2 FQNEAQ. The CDR3 loop spans 17 amino acids. V shed 4 bases, J shed 0 bases, and the junction held 9 bases outside the gene matches. Here the CDR3 DNA reads TGTGCCAGCAGCTCCGTCGGGACAGCTTATAGCAATCAGCCCCAGCATTTT. Translated, it gives CASSSVGTAYSNQPQHF.

This sequence joins TRBV19 and TRBJ2-1; the match to TRBD2 covers 7 bases. After removal of 1 base from V and 0 bases from J, the junction contained 0 bases not matched to a gene. The germline gives CDR1 LNHDA, CDR2 SQIVND (reference sequence). The CDR3 runs 15 residues. CDR3: CASSIAGGSYNEQFF. CDR3 DNA sequence: TGTGCCAGTAGTATAGCGGGGGGCTCCTACAATGAGCAGTTCTTC.

V and J are TRBV20-1 and TRBJ2-1, with D possibly being TRBD1 or TRBD2 (5 bases each). The CDR3 covers 13 residues. V gave up 3 bases and J gave up 9 bases, with 15 bases separating them. The germline gives CDR1 DFQATT, CDR2 SNEGSKA (reference sequence). For the CDR3, the DNA is TGCAGTGCTAGTGGTGGGGGTACTGGTGAGCAGTTCTTC. Translated, it gives CSASGGGTGEQFF.

The rearrangement uses TRBV5-1 and TRBJ1-2, with 10 bases fitting TRBD1. This CDR3 has 14 residues. Trimming at V came to 3 bases and at J to 3 bases, leaving 2 bases not matched to a gene. Germline V gives CDR1 SGHRS, CDR2 YFSETQ. The CDR3 DNA sequence: TGCGCCAGCAGCTCGGGGACAGGGGACTATGGCTACACCTTC. Protein sequence: CASSSGTGDYGYTF. The entire variable domain, with the rest obtained from reference TRBV5-1 and TRBJ1-2, is as follows: KAGVTQTPRYLIKTRGQQVTLSCSPISGHRSVSWYQQTPGQGLQFLFEYFSETQRNKGNFPGRFSGRQFSNSRSEMNVSTLELGDSALYLCASSSGTGDYGYTFGSGTRLTVV.

The chain combines TRBV2 with TRBJ1-1, with D perhaps matching TRBD1 (5 bases). Germline assignment: CDR1 SNHLY and CDR2 FYNNEI. The germline V and J ends were trimmed by 7 bases and 10 bases, with 16 bases remaining between them. This CDR3 has 12 amino acids. CDR3 DNA sequence: TGTGCCAGCAATGCGGACATCGGAGTAGCTTTCTTT. Residues: CASNADIGVAFF.

The rearrangement links TRBV10-3 to TRBJ1-1, with 8 bases identical to TRBD1. This CDR3 spans 16 amino acids. Trimming cost V 4 bases and J 1 base; bases outside gene matches: 8. The V gene's germline CDR1 is ENHRY and CDR2 SYGVKD. The CDR3 reads CAISGTGRRRNTEAFF. The CDR3 bases are TGTGCCATCAGTGGGACAGGGAGGAGGAGGAACACTGAAGCTTTCTTT.

With regard to this clone: Sequence at one end of the junction differs from germline and may be a read error. The genes are TRBV2 and TRBJ2-1, with 15 bases lining up with TRBD2. CDR1 and CDR2 (germline): SNHLY, FYNNEI. This CDR3 region has 17 residues. The CDR3 region has the DNA TGTGCCAGCACTGAACCCTTGGGACTAGCGGGAGGAGGTGAGCAGTTCTTC. Translating it yields CASTEPLGLAGGGEQFF.

In its sample, this clone was seen once. The V and J genes are TRBV2 and TRBJ2-3, with TRBD2 matching 7 bases. CDR3 size: 15 residues. Per the germline V gene, CDR1 is SNHLY and CDR2 is FYNNEI. The V segment lost 1 base and the J segment 1 base; nucleotides outside the gene matches: 2. As DNA, the CDR3 is TGTGCCAGCAGTGAAGGGGCGGGGGGCACAGATACGCAGTATTTT. It yields the protein CASSEGAGGTDTQYF.

The sample holds a few counts of this clone. J is TRBJ2-7 and V is TRBV2, with D unresolved. The V end lost 7 bases, the J end lost 3 bases, and 16 bases lay between the germline ends. The CDR3 is 14 amino acids. The V gene's germline CDR1 is SNHLY and CDR2 FYNNEI. The CDR3: CASNTDIARYEQYF. CDR3 sequence (DNA): TGTGCCAGCAATACGGATATTGCGCGCTACGAGCAGTACTTC.

CDR3 nucleotides: TGTGCCAGCAGCTTAGCGACTAGCGGGAGTAAGAATGAGCAGTTCTTC. It codes for CASSLATSGSKNEQFF. The chain employs TRBV11-2 and TRBJ2-1, with 12 bases identical to TRBD2. The CDR3 contains 16 residues. Germline loops: CDR1 SGHAT, CDR2 FQNNGV. The trim removed 1 base at V and 7 bases at J, leaving 5 bases unmatched.

This chain links TRBV27 with TRBJ1-5; no definite D call. The CDR3 sequence is 13 residues long. V was trimmed by 8 bases and J by 4 bases, leaving 12 bases between them. CDR1 MNHEY and CDR2 SMNVEV come from the germline V gene (reference sequence). The CDR3 protein is CASRRVSNQPQHF. For the CDR3, the DNA is TGTGCCAGCCGGAGGGTTTCAAATCAGCCCCAGCATTTT.

The J gene is TRBJ2-3, the V gene TRBV29-1, with TRBD2 matching 7 bases. Unmatched junction bases numbered 9, after V lost 7 bases and J lost 2 bases. Germline V gene data show CDR1 as SQVTM and CDR2 as ANQGSEA. The CDR3 runs to 14 residues. The CDR3 spells CSALPGLHTDTQYF. The CDR3 bases are TGCAGCGCCCTTCCGGGACTACACACAGATACGCAGTATTTT.

This clone was seen just once. The chain has TRBV5-8 and TRBJ2-7; 8 bases match TRBD1. V trimming: 4 bases; J trimming: 6 bases; junction bases outside the gene matches: 3. This CDR3 comprises 12 residues. The V gene's germline CDR1 is SGHTS and CDR2 YDEGEE. The CDR3 loop reads CASSLGTGEQYF. The CDR3 region has the DNA TGTGCCAGCAGCCTAGGGACAGGCGAGCAGTACTTC. The complete variable domain, with remaining parts taken from reference TRBV5-8 and TRBJ2-7, reads EAGVTQSPTHLIKTRGQQATLRCSPISGHTSVYWYQQALGLGLQFLLWYDEGEERNRGNFPPRFSGRQFPNYSSELNVNALELEDSALYLCASSLGTGEQYFGPGTRLTVT.

This chain uses TRBV7-6 with TRBJ2-2, with a tentative D call TRBD2 (7 bases). The CDR3 length is 16 residues. Per germline, CDR1 SGHVS and CDR2 FNYEAQ. V dropped 2 bases and J dropped 2 bases, with 12 bases sitting between them. This CDR3 is CASSLIAGANTGELFF. The DNA for the CDR3 is TGTGCCAGCAGCTTAATCGCGGGGGCTAACACCGGGGAGCTGTTTTTT.

The chain recombines TRBV6-5 with TRBJ2-7, with D tentatively TRBD1 or TRBD2 (5 bases each). CDR3 size: 14 residues. Germline V lookup: CDR1 MNHEY, CDR2 SVGAGI. Trimming removed 7 bases from V and 7 bases from J, with 20 bases in between. CDR3 region: CASIQQPGPLEQYF. In DNA, the CDR3 is TGTGCCAGCATTCAACAACCGGGGCCTTTGGAGCAGTACTTC.

This chain links TRBV19 with TRBJ2-3; 7 bases are a match to TRBD1. The CDR3 is made up of 13 amino acids. Germline lookup yields CDR1 LNHDA and CDR2 SQIVND (reference sequence). The junction had 6 bases not matched to a gene; V was cut back by 10 bases and J by 2 bases. CDR3 loop: CATKTGNTDTQYF. Written as DNA, the CDR3 is TGTGCCACCAAGACAGGGAACACAGATACGCAGTATTTT. The full variable domain, its missing parts supplied by reference TRBV19 and TRBJ2-3, is DGGITQSPKYLFRKEGQNVTLSCEQNLNHDAMYWYRQDPGQGLRLIYYSQIVNDFQKGDIAEGYSVSREKKESFPLTVTSAQKNPTAFYLCATKTGNTDTQYFGPGTRLTVL.

This clone occurred once. The genes are TRBV4-3 and TRBJ2-2; 7 nucleotides line up with TRBD2. This CDR3 comprises 14 residues. The V gene's germline CDR1 is LGHNA and CDR2 YSLEER. The junction had 1 base not matched to a gene; V was cut back by 1 base and J by 5 bases. The CDR3 protein is CASSQVAGTGELFF. The CDR3, as DNA: TGCGCCAGCAGCCAAGTAGCGGGTACCGGGGAGCTGTTTTTT.

V is TRBV11-3 and J is TRBJ2-1; 8 bases are a match to TRBD2. CDR1 is SGHNT and CDR2 is YENEEA in the germline V gene. The CDR3 runs to 13 residues. The J segment lost 13 bases and the V segment lost 3 bases, leaving 8 bases of the junction unmatched. This chain's CDR3 is CASSLEAGGFQFF. The CDR3 nucleotides are TGTGCCAGCAGCTTGGAGGCGGGAGGTTTCCAGTTCTTC.

This chain links TRBV10-3 with TRBJ1-3; possibly TRBD1 for D (5 bases). This CDR3 region has 16 residues. Trimming took off 0 bases at V and 6 bases at J, with 15 bases between the two ends. CDR1 and CDR2 from the germline V gene are ENHRY and SYGVKD. In DNA form, the CDR3 reads TGTGCCATCAGTGAGTCCGGAGGGGCGGATAAAAACACCATATATTTT. The encoded protein is CAISESGGADKNTIYF.

The V and J genes are TRBV15 and TRBJ1-2, with 8 nucleotides matching TRBD1. J was trimmed by 8 bases and V by 7 bases; bases with no gene match: 6. The CDR3 loop spans 12 amino acids. CDR1 is LNHNV and CDR2 is YYDKDF in the germline V gene (reference sequence). The CDR3 here is CATNSGGAGYTF. Written as DNA, the CDR3 is TGTGCCACCAATTCAGGGGGCGCAGGCTACACCTTC.